Below, 21 T cell receptor beta chains from the same sample are listed, as sequenced in a study of blood T cells in healthy people across ages. Primers used in a second PCR of roughly 6 to 11 cycles were a sample-barcoded 5' primer and a J-beta primer mix. In TCRdb, the 5' RACE reads were re-called with MiXCR into one record per CDR3 protein. The sample contains more than 1,000,000 distinct CDR3 sequences, approximately 25% of which appear only once. A further study also used this sample, focusing on T cells of mothers and their children.

The material sequenced was blood. Receptors originate from a girl under 10 years old in good health.

A few counts support this clonotype. The chain links TRBV20-1 to TRBJ2-4; maybe TRBD1 (6 bases). CDR3 length equals 16 residues. The germline V gene encodes CDR1 DFQATT and CDR2 SNEGSKA (reference sequence). V dropped 3 bases and J dropped 0 bases, with 15 bases sitting between them. The CDR3, as DNA: TGCAGTGCTAGGATGGACAGAACTCTAGCCAAAAACATTCAGTACTTC. The encoded protein is CSARMDRTLAKNIQYF.

This clonotype was counted only a few times. The chain joins TRBV7-7 to TRBJ2-6; D is perhaps TRBD2 (6 bases). This CDR3 region has 16 residues. Germline V gene lookup returns CDR1 SSHAT and CDR2 FNYEAQ (reference sequence). The CDR3 here is CASGGVGFSGANVLTF. As DNA, the CDR3 is TGTGCTAGCGGCGGCGTCGGATTCTCTGGGGCCAACGTCCTGACTTTC.

The chain uses TRBV7-2 and TRBJ1-2; the D is unclear. V dropped 5 bases and J dropped 4 bases, with 14 bases sitting between them. The CDR3 length is 14 residues. Germline CDR1 SGHTA, CDR2 FQGNSA. The CDR3 coding sequence is TGTGCCAGCAGCCCGAGCCCAGCCATCTATGGCTACACCTTC. Encoded protein: CASSPSPAIYGYTF. The entire variable domain, with the rest obtained from reference TRBV7-2 and TRBJ1-2, is as follows: GAGVSQSPSNKVTEKGKDVELRCDPISGHTALYWYRQSLGQGLEFLIYFQGNSAPDKSGLPSDRFSAERTGGSVSTLTIQRTQQEDSAVYLCASSPSPAIYGYTFGSGTRLTVV.

This clonotype appeared a few times. The junction departs from germline at one end; a sequencing error may be responsible. This sequence joins TRBV7-2 and TRBJ2-5, with TRBD2 as a possible D gene (6 bases). CDR1 is SGHTA and CDR2 is FQGNSA in the germline V gene. The CDR3 runs to 12 residues. The CDR3 nucleotides are TGTGCCAGCAGCCTAGCGAAAGAGACCCAGTACTTC. It translates to CASSLAKETQYF.

This clonotype appeared a few times. The chain uses TRBV28 and TRBJ2-3; D may be TRBD2 (7 bases). V was trimmed by 6 bases and J by 7 bases, leaving 14 bases between them. CDR1 is MDHEN and CDR2 is SYDVKM in the germline V gene. The CDR3 has 13 residues. CDR3 nucleotides: TGTGCCAGCAGCGGGGGGCTCTTGAATACGCAGTATTTT. Its translation: CASSGGLLNTQYF.

This chain joins TRBV27 and TRBJ2-1; 7 bases fit TRBD1. The length of the CDR3 is 16 residues. Unmatched junction bases numbered 13, after V lost 3 bases and J lost 8 bases. Germline values: CDR1 MNHEY, CDR2 SMNVEV (reference sequence). CDR3 DNA sequence: TGTGCCAGCAGTTTTGGTGCAGGGGGAGTTTTGTATGAGCAGTTCTTC. Encoded protein: CASSFGAGGVLYEQFF.

The gene calls are TRBV29-1 and TRBJ2-5; no reliable D call. V was trimmed by 3 bases and J by 4 bases, leaving 9 bases between them. Germline-derived CDR1 and CDR2 are SQVTM and ANQGSEA. There are 12 residues in the CDR3. In nucleotides, the CDR3 is TGCAGCGTTGACCACGACGCAGAGACCCAGTACTTC. It is translated as CSVDHDAETQYF.

The sample holds a few counts of this clonotype. The V and J genes are TRBV28 and TRBJ2-3, with unresolved D. The germline V and J ends were trimmed by 7 bases and 1 base, with 15 bases remaining between them. The germline CDR1 and CDR2 sequences are MDHEN and SYDVKM. The CDR3 covers 15 residues. CDR3 sequence (DNA): TGTGCCAGCAAGGTTTTAACTTCCCGCACAGATACGCAGTATTTT. Translation: CASKVLTSRTDTQYF.

The J gene is TRBJ2-1, the V gene TRBV2; D call uncertain. This CDR3 spans 14 amino acids. Between the trimmed V and J ends, which lost 6 bases and 1 base, there was a span of 10 bases. Germline loops: CDR1 SNHLY, CDR2 FYNNEI. The CDR3 sequence: CASSGSLSYNEQFF. The CDR3 coding sequence is TGTGCCAGCAGCGGTAGTTTGTCCTACAATGAGCAGTTCTTC. The entire variable domain, with the rest obtained from reference TRBV2 and TRBJ2-1, is as follows: EPEVTQTPSHQVTQMGQEVILRCVPISNHLYFYWYRQILGQKVEFLVSFYNNEISEKSEIFDDQFSVERPDGSNFTLKIRSTKLEDSAMYFCASSGSLSYNEQFFGPGTRLTVL.

This clonotype turned up a few times. The chain couples TRBV29-1 to TRBJ2-4, with a weak D call TRBD1 (6 bases). Per the germline V gene, CDR1 is SQVTM and CDR2 is ANQGSEA. The V gene lost 4 bases and the J gene lost 11 bases, with 15 bases spanning the gap. The CDR3 runs 12 residues. The CDR3: CSVVTEGTFQYF. For the CDR3, the DNA is TGCAGCGTTGTAACAGAAGGGACATTTCAGTACTTC.

There are a few counts of this clonotype. The chain couples TRBV9 to TRBJ2-5; no reliable D call. The assigned J gene may be wrong: the sequence end matches TRBJ2-1 better. The CDR3 has 11 residues. Germline-derived CDR1 and CDR2 are SGDLS and YYNGEE. CDR3 amino acids: CASSVAQEQFF. For the CDR3, the DNA is TGTGCCAGCAGCGTAGCTCAGGAGCAGTTCTTC.

The chain links TRBV20-1 to TRBJ2-5, with 9 bases lining up with TRBD2. Unmatched junction bases numbered 15, after V lost 5 bases and J lost 11 bases. The CDR3 spans 14 residues. In germline, CDR1 is DFQATT, CDR2 SNEGSKA (reference sequence). The CDR3 DNA sequence: TGCAGTGCTCTCCAGGGACTAGCCGGGTTAGAGCAGTACTTC. Protein: CSALQGLAGLEQYF.

The chain uses TRBV5-6 and TRBJ2-1; D is ambiguous. Trimming cost V 0 bases and J 4 bases, with 5 bases left between them. Germline V gives CDR1 SGHDT, CDR2 YYEEEE. This CDR3 has 13 residues. In nucleotides, the CDR3 is TGTGCCAGCAGCTTGGTCGTTTACAATGAGCAGTTCTTC. Residues: CASSLVVYNEQFF.

In this sample, this clonotype turned up a few times. The V call is TRBV5-1, the J call TRBJ2-7; D is possibly TRBD1 or TRBD2 (5 bases each). Trimming removed 4 bases from V and 0 bases from J, with 11 bases in between. Germline CDR1 SGHRS, CDR2 YFSETQ. This CDR3 spans 14 amino acids. Here the CDR3 DNA reads TGCGCCAGCAGCCCCGACGGGACCTCCTACGAGCAGTACTTC. This sequence encodes CASSPDGTSYEQYF.

This clonotype was seen a handful of times. V usage is TRBV28 and J usage is TRBJ2-7; D remains unclear. Trimming removed 7 bases at V and 4 bases at J, with 11 bases between. Germline CDR1 reads MDHEN; CDR2 reads SYDVKM. The CDR3 has 12 amino acids. The CDR3 loop is CASKAWKYEQYF. The CDR3, as DNA: TGTGCCAGCAAGGCATGGAAGTACGAGCAGTACTTC.

This clonotype was detected only once. The chain employs TRBV4-3 and TRBJ2-5; D could derive from TRBD1 or TRBD2 (5 bases each). Trimming stripped 1 base from V and 3 bases from J, with 12 bases between. The CDR3 loop spans 15 amino acids. Per the germline V gene, CDR1 is LGHNA and CDR2 is YSLEER. As DNA, the CDR3 is TGCGCCAGCAGCCAAGCCTGGGGGAGAGAAGAGACCCAGTACTTC. Protein product: CASSQAWGREETQYF.

This clonotype was recorded a few times. CDR3 in amino acids: CASSPSSDTEAFF. The CDR3 DNA reads as TGTGCCAGCAGCCCCTCCAGCGACACTGAAGCTTTCTTT. This chain links TRBV6-6 with TRBJ1-1; D gene unclear. CDR3 size: 13 residues. The germline V gene has CDR1 MNHNY and CDR2 SVGAGI (reference sequence). The V and J ends lost 6 bases and 3 bases respectively, with 11 bases between them.

This clonotype came up a few times. The gene calls are TRBV20-1 and TRBJ1-2; maybe TRBD1 (5 bases). Per germline, CDR1 DFQATT and CDR2 SNEGSKA (reference sequence). CDR3 length: 16 residues. The V gene lost 0 bases and the J gene lost 3 bases, with 17 bases spanning the gap. The CDR3 DNA is TGCAGTGCTAGAGATGCGACAGAATTATTCCACTATGGCTACACCTTC. Encoded protein: CSARDATELFHYGYTF.

The chain recombines TRBV20-1 with TRBJ2-1, with 9 bases fitting TRBD2. Germline CDR1 DFQATT, CDR2 SNEGSKA (reference sequence). The CDR3 length is 20 residues. J gave up 0 bases and V 2 bases, and 17 bases lay outside the gene matches. For the CDR3, the DNA is TGCAGTGCTAGACTAACCTTAGCGGGGGACCTCATGAGCTCCTACAATGAGCAGTTCTTC. Protein sequence: CSARLTLAGDLMSSYNEQFF.

In its sample, this clonotype was seen a few times. V is TRBV14 and J is TRBJ1-1; D might be TRBD1 (6 bases). The germline V gene encodes CDR1 SGHDN and CDR2 FVKESK. Trimming took 3 bases from V and 0 from J, leaving 14 bases between them. The CDR3 loop spans 16 amino acids. The CDR3 loop reads CASSQAGVSMNTEAFF. In DNA, the CDR3 is TGTGCCAGCAGCCAGGCAGGGGTCTCCATGAACACTGAAGCTTTCTTT.

This clonotype has only a few counts. The chain recombines TRBV7-9 with TRBJ2-7, with D perhaps matching TRBD1 (6 bases). V gave up 4 bases and J gave up 4 bases, with 11 bases separating them. Germline-derived CDR1 and CDR2 are SEHNR and FQNEAQ (reference sequence). The CDR3 has 13 residues. The CDR3 loop is CASSSAQGYEQYF. For the CDR3, the DNA is TGTGCCAGCAGCTCCGCACAGGGTTACGAGCAGTACTTC.